This section outlines one TCR beta chain sequence together with its context. Antigen specificity is unknown. The PCR was carried out with 60 Vbeta primers and 13 Jbeta primers. The data were produced by immunoSEQ multiplex PCR, yet TCRdb's version contains in-frame clones alone and is incomplete. The sample yields about 150,000 clones, over 80% seen once. These data originate in a study of cytomegalovirus exposure and HLA in healthy donors. About the research overall: HLA-typed donors contributed 65 million to 95 million unique TCRs, which were held in an early data release. Study findings and constraints: Upon later analysis, HLA-associated TCR beta chains proved more clonally expanded than other, equally common chains. In vitro experiments confirmed that a few CMV-associated chains were specific for CMV antigens. Earlier results showed most TCR beta V segments being productive about 90% or about 30% of the time.

Germline V CDR1 and CDR2: LNHDA, SQIVND (reference sequence). V lost 5 bases to trimming and J lost 1 base, with 17 bases between them. The CDR3 covers 16 residues. This TCR was recovered from a boy aged 2-9 years in good health and CMV-seronegative. Sequenced sample: PBMCs. The rearrangement joins TRBV19 to TRBJ2-5; D possibly corresponds to TRBD2 (6 bases). The CDR3 loop reads CASSGDLTSFQETQYF. The CDR3 DNA follows: TGTGCCAGTAGTGGGGACTTGACCTCATTCCAAGAGACCCAGTACTTC.